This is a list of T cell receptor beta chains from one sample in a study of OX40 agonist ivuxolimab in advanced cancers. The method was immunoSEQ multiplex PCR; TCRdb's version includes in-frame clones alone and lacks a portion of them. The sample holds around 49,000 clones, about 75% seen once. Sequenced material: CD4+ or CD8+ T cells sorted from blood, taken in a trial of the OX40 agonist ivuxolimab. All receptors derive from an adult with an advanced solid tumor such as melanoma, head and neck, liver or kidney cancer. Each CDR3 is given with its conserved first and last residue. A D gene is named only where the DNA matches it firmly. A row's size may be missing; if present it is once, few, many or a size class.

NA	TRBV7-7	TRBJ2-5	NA	TGTGCCAGCAGCCCGTTGAGGCTTACGGAGACCCAGTACTTC	CASSPLRLTETQYF
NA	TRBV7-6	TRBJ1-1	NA	TGTGCCAGCAGCTTAGCCTTGGTTTCGTCTGAAGCTTTCTTT	CASSLALVSSEAFF
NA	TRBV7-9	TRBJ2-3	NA	TGTGCCAGCAGCTCGGAGGGGACAGCAAGCACAGATACGCAGTATTTT	CASSSEGTASTDTQYF
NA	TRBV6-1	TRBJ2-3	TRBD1	TGTGCCAGCAGTTTGGACAGGGGGGAGACAGATACGCAGTATTTT	CASSLDRGETDTQYF
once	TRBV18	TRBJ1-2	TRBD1	TGTGCCAGCTCACCAACACGGGACAGATCATATGGCTACACCTTC	CASSPTRDRSYGYTF
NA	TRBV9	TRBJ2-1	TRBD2	TGTGCCAGCAGTTATAGCGGGAGCTCCTACAATGAGCAGTTCTTC	CASSYSGSSYNEQFF
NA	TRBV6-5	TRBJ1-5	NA	TGTGCCAGCAGTTACGGCGTATATCAGCCCCAGCATTTT	CASSYGVYQPQHF
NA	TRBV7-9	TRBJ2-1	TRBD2	TGTGCCAGCAGCCATAGCGAGTACCAATTTAGCGGGAGGGGAGATGAGCAGTTCTTC	CASSHSEYQFSGRGDEQFF
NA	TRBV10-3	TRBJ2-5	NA	TGTGCCATCAGTGAGTCTGGGGGGGCTCAAGAGACCCAGTACTTC	CAISESGGAQETQYF
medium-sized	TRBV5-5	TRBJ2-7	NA	TGTGCCAGCAGCTTGGGCGGTCTGGCGACCTACGAGCAGTACTTC	CASSLGGLATYEQYF
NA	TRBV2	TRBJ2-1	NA	TGTGCCAGCACCATTTACAATGAGCAGTTCTTC	CASTIYNEQFF
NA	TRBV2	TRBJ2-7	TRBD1	TGTGCCAGCATAGTTCCGGGACAGCTTTCCAGCGAGCAGTACTTC	CASIVPGQLSSEQYF
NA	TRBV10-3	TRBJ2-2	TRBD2	TGTGCCATCAGTGGTCCCTTTACTAGCGGGTTAACCGGGGAGCTGTTTTTT	CAISGPFTSGLTGELFF
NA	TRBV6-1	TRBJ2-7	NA	TGTGCCAGCAGTGACCGGAGGAGGAGTTCCTACGAGCAGTACTTC	CASSDRRRSSYEQYF
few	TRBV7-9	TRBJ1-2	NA	TGTGCCAGCAGCTGGACAGACTATGGCTACACCTTC	CASSWTDYGYTF
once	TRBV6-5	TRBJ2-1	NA	TGTGCCAGCAGAACTACTAGGGCGGTTTCCGAGCAGTTCTTC	CASRTTRAVSEQFF
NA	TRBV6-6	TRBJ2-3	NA	TGTGCCAGCACGAAAAACATGGGAGATACGCAGTATTTT	CASTKNMGDTQYF
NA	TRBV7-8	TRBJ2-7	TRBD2	TGCGCCAGCAGCCTCACCTCGGGGGGTAGCAACGAGCAGTACTTC	CASSLTSGGSNEQYF
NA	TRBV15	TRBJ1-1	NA	TGTGCCACCAGCAGAGTTTGGGGACCAGATTGGGACACTGAAGCTTTCTTT	CATSRVWGPDWDTEAFF
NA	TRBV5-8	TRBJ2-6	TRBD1	TGTGCCAGCAGCTGGGACAGGTGGAAAGGGGCCAACGTCCTGACTTTC	CASSWDRWKGANVLTF
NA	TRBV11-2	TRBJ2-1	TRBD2	TGTGCCAGCAGCCAAGGACTAGCGGGAGGAAGGTACAATGAGCAGTTCTTC	CASSQGLAGGRYNEQFF
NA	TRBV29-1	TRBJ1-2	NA	TGCAGCGTTGAAGATCCCCGGACCTGGCCGTATGGCTACACCTTC	CSVEDPRTWPYGYTF
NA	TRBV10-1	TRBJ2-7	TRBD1	TGCGCCAGCAGTGAGTCAAGGACAGGGGGCTACGAGCAGTACTTC	CASSESRTGGYEQYF
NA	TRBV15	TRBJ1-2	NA	TGTGCCACCAGCAGAGACAGGGGATTAAAAGCTAACTATGGCTACACCTTC	CATSRDRGLKANYGYTF
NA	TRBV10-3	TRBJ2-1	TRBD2	TGTGCCATCACCGGGACTAGCGGGGAGACCCGGTTTAATAACCCTTATGAGCAGTTCTTC	CAITGTSGETRFNNPYEQFF
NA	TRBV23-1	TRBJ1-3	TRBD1	TGCGCCAGCAGCGGAGGGGGGGAACAGGACAGGGGCGTTGGAAACACCATATATTTT	CASSGGGEQDRGVGNTIYF
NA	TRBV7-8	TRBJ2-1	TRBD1	TGTGCCAGCAGCTCCTTTGACAGGGCTCGTCCGTTCTTC	CASSSFDRARPFF
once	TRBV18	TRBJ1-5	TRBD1	TGTGCCAGCTCACCGAGGCAGGGGGGAGAAGGTCAGCCCCAGCATTTT	CASSPRQGGEGQPQHF
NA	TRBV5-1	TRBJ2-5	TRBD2	TGCGCCAGCAGCGAGGGACTAGCCACCGAGACCCAGTACTTC	CASSEGLATETQYF
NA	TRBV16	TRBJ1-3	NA	TGTGCCAGCAGCCAATTAAGTACTGGAAACACCATATATTTT	CASSQLSTGNTIYF
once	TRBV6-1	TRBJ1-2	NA	TGTGCCAGCAGTGAAGGTCAGGGGTACTATGGCTACACCTTC	CASSEGQGYYGYTF
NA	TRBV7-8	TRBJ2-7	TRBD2	TGTGCCAGCAGCTTAGCGACTAGCAACTACGAGCAGTACTTC	CASSLATSNYEQYF
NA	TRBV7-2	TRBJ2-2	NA	TGTGCCAGCAGCTTAGTAGCAGGGGCGCGTTCTGGCACCGGGGAGCTGTTTTTT	CASSLVAGARSGTGELFF
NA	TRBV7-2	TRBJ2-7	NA	TGTGCCAGCAGCTTCGCTCAGGGTGCGTACGAGCAGTACTTC	CASSFAQGAYEQYF
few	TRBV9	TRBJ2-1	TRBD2	TGTGCCAGCAGCGACCCCAGCGGGAGGGCCGGGAATGAGCAGTTCTTC	CASSDPSGRAGNEQFF
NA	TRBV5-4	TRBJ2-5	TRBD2	TGTGCCAGCAGCTTGATTGCGGGGGGCGGAGAGACCCAGTACTTC	CASSLIAGGGETQYF
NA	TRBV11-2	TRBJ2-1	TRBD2	TGTGCCAGCAGTTTAGCGGGAGCCGTCTACAATGAGCAGTTCTTC	CASSLAGAVYNEQFF
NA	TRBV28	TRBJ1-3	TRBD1	TGTGCCAGCAGTTCCCTCTTCATTGGGACAGGGGCTGGAAACACCATATATTTT	CASSSLFIGTGAGNTIYF
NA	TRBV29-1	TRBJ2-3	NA	TGCAGCGTTGAAATTCTCGGGACGTCGTATTTT	CSVEILGTSYF
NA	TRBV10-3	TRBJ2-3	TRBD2	TGTGCCATCAGTGGGGCGGGAGCAGATACGCAGTATTTT	CAISGAGADTQYF
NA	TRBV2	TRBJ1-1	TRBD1	TGTGCCAGCAGTTCAGACAGGGACACTGAAGCTTTCTTT	CASSSDRDTEAFF
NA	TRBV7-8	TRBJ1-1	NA	TGTGCCAGCAGCTCCGGCGGCTCCTTGGGGACTGAAGCTTTCTTT	CASSSGGSLGTEAFF
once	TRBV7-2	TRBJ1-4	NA	TGTGCCAGCAGCCCCGTAGGGGAGACTAATGAAAAACTGTTTTTT	CASSPVGETNEKLFF
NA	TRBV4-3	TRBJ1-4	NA	TGCGCCAGCAGCCAACCTACTACAGGGATCGCCTTCGAAAAACTGTTTTTT	CASSQPTTGIAFEKLFF
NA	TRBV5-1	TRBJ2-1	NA	TGCGCCAGCAGCTTGACAACGGGAGCGTACGACAATGAGCAGTTCTTC	CASSLTTGAYDNEQFF